Listed below are T cell receptor beta chains from one sample, sequenced in a study of T cell repertoires in cytomegalovirus infection. In TCRdb, the reads were re-called with MiXCR into one record per CDR3 protein. This sample has some 700,000 distinct CDR3 sequences, with approximately 34% found just once. What was sequenced was PBMCs. Source of these receptors: a human donor in good health (CMV status not recorded). Some clones in this sample may be carry-over from other donors' samples. Each CDR3 is given without its conserved first and last residue.

v_gene,CDR3aa
TRBV3-1,ASSQVAEETQY
TRBV5-4,ASSLAGTGAYNEQF
TRBV7-2,ASSPDRAYNEQF
TRBV6-1,ASSPGGLTEAF
TRBV4-1,ASSQVRHPNTEAF
TRBV12-3/TRBV12-4,ASSKDRRGLVETQY
TRBV7-6,ASSPLAGQGQPQH
TRBV6-5,ASSYAFGRHNEKLF
TRBV7-3,ASSTLSWTGTGVHEQY
TRBV20-1,SAMVDTDTQY
TRBV11-2,ASSFHGLAGVAGELF
TRBV7-6,ASSSPRAGGGGEQF
TRBV4-1,VSSPPRTGLARFEAF
TRBV4-1,ASSPQVGALYGYT
TRBV6-5,ASSPMGPYEQY
TRBV10-3,AISEVGKDYEQY
TRBV14,ASSQDWPGDTDTQY
TRBV25-1,ASSKASEKLF
TRBV6-2/TRBV6-3,ASSSGHGGNQPQH
TRBV20-1,SARSPRGGSINEQF
TRBV5-6,ASSFWGAAGDTQY
TRBV2,ASSGTDLGGTQY
TRBV7-3,ASSSSGGRGEKLF
TRBV11-2,ASSAGLADQETQY
TRBV24-1,ATSDSGGNQPQH
TRBV6-1,ASASLAGSYEQY
TRBV19,ATFRYRGRNTEAF